The T cell receptor (beta chain) under discussion was sequenced for a study of CD8 T cells in ankylosing spondylitis. Germline trimming cut 5 bases from V and 7 bases from J; bases unmatched to any gene: 6. CDR1 and CDR2 (germline): SGHDT, YYEEEE. The CDR3 extends over 14 amino acids. TCRdb fed the 5' RACE reads into MiXCR, producing one record per CDR3 protein. This sample has more than 400,000 distinct CDR3 sequences; over 4% occur once, and the top ten carry 3% to 4%. This clonotype has at least ten counts. The target antigen is unknown. Study conclusions and caveats: Earlier work had already found some motif variants in reactive arthritis synovial fluid and blood. Among TCR beta sequences, a motif of under ten highly homologous variants appeared characteristic of ankylosing spondylitis blood.

This sequence joins TRBV5-6 and TRBJ2-1, with 10 positions matching TRBD2. Input material: blood, either unsorted or a sorted T cell fraction (not recorded which). This sequence originates from a male donor with ankylosing spondylitis. The CDR3 nucleotides are TGTGCCAGCAGGAGGAGCGGGGGGGGGAATGAGCAGTTCTTC. It is translated as CASRRSGGGNEQFF.